Listed below are T cell receptor beta chains from one sample, sequenced in a study of human T cells and chemical hapten exposure. TCRdb called the RACE reads again in MiXCR, with one record for every CDR3 protein. The sample includes tens of thousands of distinct CDR3 sequences, approximately 10% of them seen just once. This sample comprised whole blood, obtained in connection with sensitization to the hapten diphenylcyclopropenone (DPC). The receptor set was obtained from a woman aged 25 to 39 with alopecia areata. Some clones in this sample may be carry-over from other donors' samples. CDR3s include the opening cysteine and the closing phenylalanine or tryptophan.

v_gene	j_gene	CDR3aa
TRBV7-6	TRBJ2-2	CASSLTSGNTGELFF
TRBV5-1	TRBJ2-2	CASSPSGRAATGELFF
TRBV28	TRBJ1-1	CASSSTLNTEAFF
TRBV4-2	TRBJ1-2	CASSQAGGTGVYGYTF
TRBV18	TRBJ1-1	CASSKGTAEAFF
TRBV6-2/TRBV6-3	TRBJ2-7	CASRPGTAYEQYF
TRBV7-3	TRBJ1-6	CASSLEGADSPLHF
TRBV4-1	TRBJ1-1	CASSQGPGANTEAFF
TRBV28	TRBJ2-7	CASSPLGVQRREQYF
TRBV2	TRBJ2-1	CARRSGRGHDNEQFF
TRBV6-2/TRBV6-3	TRBJ2-7	CASRQETRAYEQYF
TRBV29-1	TRBJ2-7	CSVEGGAYEQYF
TRBV6-4	TRBJ2-1	CASSDSLTSAYNEQFF